The sequence of this T cell receptor beta chain was determined in a study of a mutant IDH1 vaccine in newly diagnosed glioma. Overall study context: Treated patients, averaging around 40 years, were roughly 62% male and around 40% female. The earlier regimen, radiotherapy, temozolomide, or both, was most often both.

Time point denoted: week 47, end of study. Alongside topical imiquimod, each dose of vaccine comprised 300 ug of mutant IDH1 20-mer peptide. Across weeks 1, 3, 5, 7, 11, 15, 19 and 23, patients received a vaccination each time, eight in all. This clone was counted between two and nine times. The target antigen is unknown. The germline gives CDR1 MNHEY, CDR2 SVGAGI. The V end was cut by 6 bases, the J end by 5 bases, with 10 bases between. CDR3 size: 13 residues. Libraries were prepared by immunoSEQ multiplex PCR; TCRdb keeps only in-frame clonotypes and omits some of them. The sample shows some 20,000 clones, 80% to 85% of them seen only once.

This sequence originates from a man aged 35 to 55 with glioma. This chain connects TRBV6-5 to TRBJ1-4; tentatively, D is TRBD1 (6 bases). The sequenced sample was PBMCs, obtained from a glioma patient whose treatment included an IDH1 peptide vaccine. DNA of the CDR3: TGTGCCAGCAGATGGGACACCAATGAAAAACTGTTTTTT. This codes for CASRWDTNEKLFF.